Following are 2 T cell receptor beta chains from one sample sequenced in a study of T cells in Graves' hyperthyroidism and ophthalmopathy. Using RNA transcripts as the source, TCR beta CDR3 regions were amplified. HTBI primers were employed in a first-round RT-PCR of the TCR CDR3. TCRdb recomputed calls from the multiplex PCR reads with MiXCR, one row per CDR3 protein. The profile shows hundreds of thousands of distinct CDR3 sequences, roughly 14% of them singletons. The specimen was blood. These receptor sequences come from a man in his late teens or twenties with Graves' ophthalmopathy.

This clonotype was observed many times. The rearrangement uses TRBV11-2 and TRBJ2-1; the match to TRBD2 covers 9 bases. Germline V gene data show CDR1 as SGHAT and CDR2 as FQNNGV. With V trimmed by 5 bases and J by 10 bases, 12 bases remained unmatched. The CDR3 covers 15 residues. The chain's CDR3 is CASSETLAGVHEQFF. The CDR3 nucleotides are TGTGCCAGCAGCGAAACCTTAGCGGGAGTCCACGAGCAGTTCTTC.

This clonotype was recorded at least ten times. The V gene is TRBV13, the J gene TRBJ2-7; 7 positions agree with TRBD1. V trimming: 4 bases; J trimming: 12 bases; junction bases outside the gene matches: 12. In germline, CDR1 is PRHDT, CDR2 FYEKMQ (reference sequence). The CDR3 extends over 13 amino acids. The CDR3 sequence: CASSSRSRGIRYF. The DNA for the CDR3 is TGTGCCAGCAGCTCGCGGTCCAGGGGGATTAGGTACTTC.